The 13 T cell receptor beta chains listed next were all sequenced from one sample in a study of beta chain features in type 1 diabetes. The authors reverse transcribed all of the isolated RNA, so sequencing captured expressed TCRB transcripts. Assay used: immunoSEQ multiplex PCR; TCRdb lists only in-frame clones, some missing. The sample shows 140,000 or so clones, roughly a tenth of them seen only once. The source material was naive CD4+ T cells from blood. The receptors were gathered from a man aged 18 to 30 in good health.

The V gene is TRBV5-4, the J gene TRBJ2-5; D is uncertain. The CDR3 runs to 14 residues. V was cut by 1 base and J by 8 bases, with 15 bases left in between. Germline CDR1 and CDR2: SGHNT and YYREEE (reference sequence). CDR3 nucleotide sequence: TGTGCCAGCAGCTTGAGTGCGACCCTAGATACCCAGTACTTC. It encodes CASSLSATLDTQYF.

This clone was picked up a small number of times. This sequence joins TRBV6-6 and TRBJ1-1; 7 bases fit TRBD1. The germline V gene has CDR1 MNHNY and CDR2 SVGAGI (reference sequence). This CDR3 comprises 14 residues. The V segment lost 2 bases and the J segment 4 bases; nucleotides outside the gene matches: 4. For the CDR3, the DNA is TGTGCCAGCAGTTACGGCCAGGGGGTCACTGAAGCTTTCTTT. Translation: CASSYGQGVTEAFF.

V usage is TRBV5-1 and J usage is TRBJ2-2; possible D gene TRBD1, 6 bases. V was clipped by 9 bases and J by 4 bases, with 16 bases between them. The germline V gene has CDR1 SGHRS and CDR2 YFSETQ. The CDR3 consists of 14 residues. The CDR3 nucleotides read TGCGCCACCACAGGGCAGGGTGGCACCGGGGAGCTGTTTTTT. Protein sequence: CATTGQGGTGELFF.

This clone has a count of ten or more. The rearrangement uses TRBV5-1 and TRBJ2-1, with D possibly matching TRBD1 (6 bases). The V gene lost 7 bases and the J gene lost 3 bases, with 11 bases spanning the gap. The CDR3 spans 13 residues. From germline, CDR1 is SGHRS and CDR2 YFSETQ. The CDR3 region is CASGTIDYNEQFF. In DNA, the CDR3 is TGCGCCAGCGGGACAATTGACTACAATGAGCAGTTCTTC.

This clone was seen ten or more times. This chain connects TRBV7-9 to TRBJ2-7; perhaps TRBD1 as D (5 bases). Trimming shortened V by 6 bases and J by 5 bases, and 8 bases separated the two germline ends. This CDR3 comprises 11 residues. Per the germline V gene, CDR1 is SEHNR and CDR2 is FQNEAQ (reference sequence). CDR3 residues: CASSKTDEQYF. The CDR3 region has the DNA TGTGCCAGCAGTAAGACAGACGAGCAGTACTTC.

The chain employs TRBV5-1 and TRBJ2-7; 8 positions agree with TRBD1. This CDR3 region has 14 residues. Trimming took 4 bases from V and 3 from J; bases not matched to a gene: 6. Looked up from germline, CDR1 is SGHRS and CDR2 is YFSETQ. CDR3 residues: CASSVRQGNYEQYF. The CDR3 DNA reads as TGCGCCAGCAGCGTACGACAGGGGAACTACGAGCAGTACTTC.

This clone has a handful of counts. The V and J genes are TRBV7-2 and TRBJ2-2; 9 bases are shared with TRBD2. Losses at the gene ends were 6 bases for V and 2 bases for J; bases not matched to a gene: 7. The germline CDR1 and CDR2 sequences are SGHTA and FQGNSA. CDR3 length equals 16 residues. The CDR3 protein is CASRLNSGGNTGELFF. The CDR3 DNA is TGTGCCAGCAGATTGAATAGCGGGGGAAACACCGGGGAGCTGTTTTTT.

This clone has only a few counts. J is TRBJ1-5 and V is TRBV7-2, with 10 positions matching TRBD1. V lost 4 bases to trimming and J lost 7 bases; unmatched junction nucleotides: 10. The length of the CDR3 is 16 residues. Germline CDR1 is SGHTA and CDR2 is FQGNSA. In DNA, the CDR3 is TGTGCCAGCAGCTCGGCGACAGGGGGCGCGGGGCAGCCCCAGCATTTT. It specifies CASSSATGGAGQPQHF.

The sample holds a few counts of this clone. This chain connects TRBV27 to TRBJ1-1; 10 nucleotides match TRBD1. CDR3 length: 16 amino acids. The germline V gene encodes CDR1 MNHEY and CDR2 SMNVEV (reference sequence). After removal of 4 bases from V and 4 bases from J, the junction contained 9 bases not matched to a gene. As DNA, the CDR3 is TGTGCCAGCAGTTGGAAGGGACAGGGGAGGAGCACTGAAGCTTTCTTT. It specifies CASSWKGQGRSTEAFF.

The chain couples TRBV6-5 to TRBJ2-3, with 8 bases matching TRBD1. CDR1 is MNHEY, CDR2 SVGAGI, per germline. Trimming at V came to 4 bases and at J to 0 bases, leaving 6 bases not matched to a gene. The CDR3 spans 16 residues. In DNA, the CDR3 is TGTGCCAGCAGTTCGGCAGGGGGCTTTAGCACAGATACGCAGTATTTT. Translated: CASSSAGGFSTDTQYF.

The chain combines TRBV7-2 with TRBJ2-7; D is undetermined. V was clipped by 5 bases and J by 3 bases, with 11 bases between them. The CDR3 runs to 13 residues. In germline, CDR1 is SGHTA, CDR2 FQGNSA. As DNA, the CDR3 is TGTGCCAGCAGCAGAGAACCGGGCTACGAGCAGTACTTC. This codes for CASSREPGYEQYF.

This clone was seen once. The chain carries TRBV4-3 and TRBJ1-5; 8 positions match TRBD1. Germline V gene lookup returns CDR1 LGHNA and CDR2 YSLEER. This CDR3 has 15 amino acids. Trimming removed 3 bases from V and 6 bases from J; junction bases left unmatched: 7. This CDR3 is CASSQTDRGRQPQHF. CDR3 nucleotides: TGCGCCAGCAGCCAGACTGACAGGGGCCGTCAGCCCCAGCATTTT.

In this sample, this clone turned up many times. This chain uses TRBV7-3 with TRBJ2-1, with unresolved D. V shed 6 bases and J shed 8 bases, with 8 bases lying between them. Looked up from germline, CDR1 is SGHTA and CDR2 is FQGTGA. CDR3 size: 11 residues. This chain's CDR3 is CASSAGYEQFF. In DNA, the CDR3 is TGTGCCAGCAGTGCAGGCTATGAGCAGTTCTTC.